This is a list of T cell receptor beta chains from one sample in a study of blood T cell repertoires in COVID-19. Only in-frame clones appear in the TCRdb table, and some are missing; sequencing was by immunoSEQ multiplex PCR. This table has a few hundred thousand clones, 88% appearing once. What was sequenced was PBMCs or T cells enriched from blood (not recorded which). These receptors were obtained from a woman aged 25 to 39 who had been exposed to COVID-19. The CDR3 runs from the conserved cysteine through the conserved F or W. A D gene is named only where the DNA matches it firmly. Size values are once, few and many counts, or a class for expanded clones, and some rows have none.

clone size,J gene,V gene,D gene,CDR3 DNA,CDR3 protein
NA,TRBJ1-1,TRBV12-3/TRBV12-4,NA,TGTGCGACAGCACACAGGTACTATGAAGCTTTCTTT,CATAHRYYEAFF
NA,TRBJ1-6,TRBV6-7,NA,TGTGCCAGCAGACACCTCGGCGGAGGTGAGTATAATTCACCCCTCCACTTT,CASRHLGGGEYNSPLHF
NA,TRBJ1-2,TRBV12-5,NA,TGTGCTAGTGGTCCAGGACAGAAGGGAGTCGACGGCTACACCTTC,CASGPGQKGVDGYTF
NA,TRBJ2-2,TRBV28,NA,TGTGCCAGCAGTCCGCAGGGTGTCGGGGAGCTGTTTTTT,CASSPQGVGELFF
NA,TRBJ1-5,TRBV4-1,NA,TGCGCCAGCAGCCAAGAAGGGGTCCCCAATCAGCCCCAGCATTTT,CASSQEGVPNQPQHF
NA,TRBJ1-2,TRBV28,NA,TGTGCCAGCAGCCGGCAGGGCCTTAACTATGGCTACACCTTC,CASSRQGLNYGYTF
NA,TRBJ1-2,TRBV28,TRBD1,TGTGCCAGCAGTTTTGGGACAGGGGGCGCGTTTGGCTACACCTTC,CASSFGTGGAFGYTF
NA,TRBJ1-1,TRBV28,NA,TGTGCCAGCAGTTTCATGGGGGGGAGAGCTTTCTTT,CASSFMGGRAFF
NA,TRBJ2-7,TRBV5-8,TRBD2,TGTGCCAGCAGCCCGGATTGGGGAGGGGCAGTCTACGAGCAGTACTTC,CASSPDWGGAVYEQYF
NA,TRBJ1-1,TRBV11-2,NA,TGTGCCAGCAACAAACCTCATACGTACACTGAAGCTTTCTTT,CASNKPHTYTEAFF
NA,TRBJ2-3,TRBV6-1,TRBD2,TGTGCCAGCAGTGAAGGACTAGCGGGAGGTACAGATACGCAGTATTTT,CASSEGLAGGTDTQYF
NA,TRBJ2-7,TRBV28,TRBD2,TGTGCCAGCAGTTTTCTCCCGGGAGGAGTTCCCTACGAGCAGTACTTC,CASSFLPGGVPYEQYF
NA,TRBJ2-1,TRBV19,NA,TGTGCCAGTAGACTAACAGGGTTCTCCTACAATGAGCAGTTCTTC,CASRLTGFSYNEQFF
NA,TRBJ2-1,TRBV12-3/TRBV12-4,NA,TGTGCCAGCAGACCTAGCGCGTACAATGAGCAGTTCTTC,CASRPSAYNEQFF
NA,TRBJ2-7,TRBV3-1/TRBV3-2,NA,TGTGCCAGCAGCCAAACGACTCCTAGGGGCCACGAGCAGTACTTC,CASSQTTPRGHEQYF
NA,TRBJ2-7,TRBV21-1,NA,TGTGCCAGCAGCAACAGAGGACTAGCGGGAGGAAGGTACGAGCAGTACTTC,CASSNRGLAGGRYEQYF
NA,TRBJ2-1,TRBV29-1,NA,TGCAGCGTTGGTGGCGCGACAGTGGGGTATTCTACTGAGCAGTTCTTC,CSVGGATVGYSTEQFF
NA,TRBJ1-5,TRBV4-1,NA,TGCGCCAGCAGCCAATGGGTAGCAGACAATCAGCCCCAGCATTTT,CASSQWVADNQPQHF
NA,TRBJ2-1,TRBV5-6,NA,TGTGCCAGCAGCTGGGGGACTCGACGAGAGCAGTTCTTC,CASSWGTRREQFF
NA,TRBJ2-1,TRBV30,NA,TGTGCCTGGAGTGCGGGCGGGGCCTCCTACAATGAGCAGTTCTTC,CAWSAGGASYNEQFF
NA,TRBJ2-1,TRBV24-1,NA,TGTGCCACCAGTGATTGGGGGGGGGCCCAGCTTTACAATGAGCAGTTCTTC,CATSDWGGAQLYNEQFF
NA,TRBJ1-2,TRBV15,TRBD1,TGTGCCACCAGCAGGGCCGGGACAGACTATGGCTACACCTTC,CATSRAGTDYGYTF
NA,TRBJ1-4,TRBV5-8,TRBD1,TGTGCCAGCAGCTGGGAAAACAGGGGGCAGGATGAAAAACTGTTTTTT,CASSWENRGQDEKLFF
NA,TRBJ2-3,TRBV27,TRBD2,TGTGCCAGCAGTTTTGCGGGAGCCCCCCCAGATACGCAGTATTTT,CASSFAGAPPDTQYF
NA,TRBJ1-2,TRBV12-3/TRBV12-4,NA,TGTGCCAGCAGAACAGAAGCTAACTATGGCTACACCTTC,CASRTEANYGYTF
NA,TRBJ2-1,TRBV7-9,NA,TGTGCCAGCAGCTACGGGAGACTTGGCTCCTACAATGAGCAGTTCTTC,CASSYGRLGSYNEQFF
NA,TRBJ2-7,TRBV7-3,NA,TGTGCCAGCAGCTTAAAGGTCAGGGACGAGCAGTACTTC,CASSLKVRDEQYF
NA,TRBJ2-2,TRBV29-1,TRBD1,TGCAGCGTAGACAGGGGGCTGGGTACCGGGGAGCTGTTTTTT,CSVDRGLGTGELFF
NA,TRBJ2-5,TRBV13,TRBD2,TGTGCCAGCAGCTCGGCTAGCGGGAGCAGGGAGACCCAGTACTTC,CASSSASGSRETQYF
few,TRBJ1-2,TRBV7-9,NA,TGTGCCAGCAGCTTTTTCGCGACAGATTTTAACTATGGCTACACCTTC,CASSFFATDFNYGYTF
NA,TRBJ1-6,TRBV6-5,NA,TGTGCCGGACAACAGGGCTCCTATAATTCACCCCTCCACTTT,CAGQQGSYNSPLHF
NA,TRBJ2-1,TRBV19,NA,TGTGCCAGTAGTATGGAGAAGGATTACTCCTACAATGAGCAGTTCTTC,CASSMEKDYSYNEQFF
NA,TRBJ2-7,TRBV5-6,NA,TGTGCCAGCCGAGCGGGCTACGAGCAGTACTTC,CASRAGYEQYF
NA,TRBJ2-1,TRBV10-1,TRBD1,TGCGCCAGCAGCCAGACAGGGTTCGATGAGCAGTTCTTC,CASSQTGFDEQFF
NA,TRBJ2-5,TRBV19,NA,TGTGCCAGTAGACCAACAGGCATCCAAGAGACCCAGTACTTC,CASRPTGIQETQYF
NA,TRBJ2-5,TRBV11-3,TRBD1,TGTGCCAGCAAGATCCGGGACAGGGCTGAAGAGACCCAGTACTTC,CASKIRDRAEETQYF
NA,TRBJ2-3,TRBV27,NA,TGTGCCAGCAGTTTAAGGCGGAGTGGTAGCACAGATACGCAGTATTTT,CASSLRRSGSTDTQYF
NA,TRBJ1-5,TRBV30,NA,TGTGCCTGGACAGGGTCATCCTCGGGGCCCCAGCATTTT,CAWTGSSSGPQHF
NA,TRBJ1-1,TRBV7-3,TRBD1,TGTGCCAGCAGCTTAGGGGCAGGGGGCACTGAAGCTTTCTTT,CASSLGAGGTEAFF
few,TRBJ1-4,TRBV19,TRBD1,TGTGCCAGTAGTACCCATCTCGACAGGGGAGTAGAAAAACTGTTTTTT,CASSTHLDRGVEKLFF
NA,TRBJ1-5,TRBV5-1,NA,TGCGCCAGCAGCTCACAGGGTGGGGATCAGCCCCAGCATTTT,CASSSQGGDQPQHF
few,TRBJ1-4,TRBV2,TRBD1,TGTGCCAGCAGAGCCCAGGGGGGCTATGAAAAACTGTTTTTT,CASRAQGGYEKLFF
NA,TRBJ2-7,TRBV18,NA,TGTGCCAGCTCACCGGGGGAGGTCCACCTCGGGCAGTACTTC,CASSPGEVHLGQYF
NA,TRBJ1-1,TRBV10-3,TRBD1,TGTGCCATCAGTGGTCGGACAGGGAACACTGAAGCTTTCTTT,CAISGRTGNTEAFF
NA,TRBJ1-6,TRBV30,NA,TGTGCCTGGAGTGCCCCAGACAGCCATAATTCACCCCTCCACTTT,CAWSAPDSHNSPLHF
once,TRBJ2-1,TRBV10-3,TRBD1,TGTGCCATCAGTCCCCTAACGCAGGGGGCTGAGCAGTTCTTC,CAISPLTQGAEQFF
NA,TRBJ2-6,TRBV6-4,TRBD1,TGTGCCAGCAGTAAGGACAGGAGCTCTGGGGCCAACGTCCTGACTTTC,CASSKDRSSGANVLTF
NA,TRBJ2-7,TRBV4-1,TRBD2,TGCGCCAGCAGCCAAGCGTCCGGGACTAGCGGCTCCTACGAGCAGTACTTC,CASSQASGTSGSYEQYF
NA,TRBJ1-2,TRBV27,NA,TGTGCCAGCAGTTTATACGGGAACTATGGCTACACCTTC,CASSLYGNYGYTF
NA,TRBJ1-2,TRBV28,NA,TGTGCCAGCTCACACTCGGGGGGCTACACCTTC,CASSHSGGYTF
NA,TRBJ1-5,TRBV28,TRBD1,TGTGCCAGCGGGGGGGGACAGGGAGGCAATCAGCCCCAGCATTTT,CASGGGQGGNQPQHF
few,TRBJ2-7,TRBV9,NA,TGTGCCAGCAGCGAGGGTGGGCAGGGGCTATACGAGCAGTACTTC,CASSEGGQGLYEQYF
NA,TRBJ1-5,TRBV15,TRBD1,TGTGCCACCAGCAGAGATGGGACAGGATATAGCAATCAGCCCCAGCATTTT,CATSRDGTGYSNQPQHF
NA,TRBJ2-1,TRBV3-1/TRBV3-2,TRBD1,TGTGCCAGCAGCCGACCAACAGGGGGTTCCTACAATGAGCAGTTCTTC,CASSRPTGGSYNEQFF
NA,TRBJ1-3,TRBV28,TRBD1,TGTGCCAGCAGTTTAAGGCGGAAGGCAGGGGGGAACTCTGGAAACACCATATATTTT,CASSLRRKAGGNSGNTIYF
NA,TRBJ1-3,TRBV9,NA,TGTGCCAGCAGCGTAGGGGGCTTCTCTGGAAACACCATATATTTT,CASSVGGFSGNTIYF
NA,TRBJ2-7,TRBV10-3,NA,TGTGCCATCAGTGAGTCGTACTACGAGCAGTACTTC,CAISESYYEQYF